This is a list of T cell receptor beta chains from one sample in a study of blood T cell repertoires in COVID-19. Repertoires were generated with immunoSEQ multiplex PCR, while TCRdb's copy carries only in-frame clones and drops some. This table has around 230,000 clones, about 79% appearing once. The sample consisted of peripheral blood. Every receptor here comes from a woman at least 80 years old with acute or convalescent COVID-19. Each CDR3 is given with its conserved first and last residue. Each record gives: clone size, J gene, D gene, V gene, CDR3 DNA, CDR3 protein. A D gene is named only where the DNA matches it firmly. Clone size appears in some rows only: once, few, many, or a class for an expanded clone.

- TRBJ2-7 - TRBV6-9 TGTGCCAGCAGGGGCAGAGACTACGAGCAGTACTTC CASRGRDYEQYF
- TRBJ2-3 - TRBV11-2 TGTGCCAGCAGCTTAGCCTTAATTGCAGATACGCAGTATTTT CASSLALIADTQYF
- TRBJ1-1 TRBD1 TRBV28 TGTGCCAGCAGTGCCCAGGGGGCGATTGAAGCTTTCTTT CASSAQGAIEAFF
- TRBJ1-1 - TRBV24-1 TGTGCCACCAGTGCCGCCGGAGGCGCTAACACTGAAGCTTTCTTT CATSAAGGANTEAFF
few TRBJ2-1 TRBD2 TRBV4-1 TGCGCCAGCAGCCAAGTCGGAGTAGCGGGGGACCCTAGGGATGAGCAGTTCTTC CASSQVGVAGDPRDEQFF
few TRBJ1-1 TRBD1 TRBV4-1 TGCGCCAGCAGCCTCGGGACAGGGGGCAGGAACACTGAAGCTTTCTTT CASSLGTGGRNTEAFF
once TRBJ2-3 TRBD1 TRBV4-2 TGTGCCAGCAGCCAGCCCGACAGGGCAGATACGCAGTATTTT CASSQPDRADTQYF
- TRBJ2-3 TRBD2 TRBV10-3 TGTGCCATCAGTAGCGGGGGGGCATCGGATACGCAGTATTTT CAISSGGASDTQYF
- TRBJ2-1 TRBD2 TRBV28 TGTGCCAGCAGTTCCCTACTAGCGGGGATTAGCAATGAGCAGTTCTTC CASSSLLAGISNEQFF
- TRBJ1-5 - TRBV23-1 TGCGCCAGCAGTCAATGGACAGTAGATCAGCCCCAGCATTTT CASSQWTVDQPQHF
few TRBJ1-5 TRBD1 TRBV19 TGTGCCACTAGGGGTCCAGGGGGCTCTCAATATCAGCCCCAGCATTTT CATRGPGGSQYQPQHF
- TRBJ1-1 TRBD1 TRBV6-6 TGTGCCAGCAGTCGCGCCTCCGGGACAGGGAACACTGAAGCTTTCTTT CASSRASGTGNTEAFF
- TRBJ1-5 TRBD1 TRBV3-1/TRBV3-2 TGTGCCAGCAGCCAAGATTCAGGGGGAGGTCAGCCCCAGCATTTT CASSQDSGGGQPQHF
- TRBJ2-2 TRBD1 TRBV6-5 TGTGCCAGCCTGAGAGGGGGCAGCGGGGAGCTGTTTTTT CASLRGGSGELFF
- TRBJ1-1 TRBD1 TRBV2 TGTGCCGGGGACAGGGGAGGGGGCACTGAAGCTTTCTTT CAGDRGGGTEAFF
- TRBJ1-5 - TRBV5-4 TGTGCCAGCAGCTCACAGGGCCCAGATCAGCCCCAGCATTTT CASSSQGPDQPQHF
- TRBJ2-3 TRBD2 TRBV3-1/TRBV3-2 TGTGCCAGCAGCTACGGGGGGGCGGGCACAGATACGCAGTATTTT CASSYGGAGTDTQYF
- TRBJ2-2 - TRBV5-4 TGTGCCAGCAGCTTGAGCACGAACACCGGGGAGCTGTTTTTT CASSLSTNTGELFF
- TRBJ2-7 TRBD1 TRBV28 TGTGCCAGCAGTCTCCCCCTTAGGACAGGGAACAACGAGCAGTACTTC CASSLPLRTGNNEQYF
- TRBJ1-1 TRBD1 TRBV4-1 TGCGCCAGCAGCCAACTGACAGGGTCGGCTTTCTTT CASSQLTGSAFF
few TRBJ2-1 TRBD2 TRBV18 TGTGCCAGCTCACTTCAACTAGCGGGGGGGTACAATGAGCAGTTCTTC CASSLQLAGGYNEQFF
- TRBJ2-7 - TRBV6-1 TGTGCCAGCAGTGACAGACAGATCTACGAGCAGTACTTC CASSDRQIYEQYF
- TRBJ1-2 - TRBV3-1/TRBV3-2 TGTGCCAGCAGCCAAGTAGCACCTAACTATGGCTACACCTTC CASSQVAPNYGYTF
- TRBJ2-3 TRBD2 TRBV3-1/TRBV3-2 TGTGCCAGCAGCCGGACTAGCGGGGGCGATACGCAGTATTTT CASSRTSGGDTQYF
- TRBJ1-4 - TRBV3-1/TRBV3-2 TGTGCCAGCAGCCAAGCCAGGGGATTGGGCGAAAAACTGTTTTTT CASSQARGLGEKLFF
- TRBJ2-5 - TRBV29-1 TGCAGCGGTGGACAGTCAACAAATCCCGAGACCCAGTACTTC CSGGQSTNPETQYF
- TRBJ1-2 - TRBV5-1 TGCGCCAGCAGCCTAGGGTGGCGGGGCGGGTATGGCTACACCTTC CASSLGWRGGYGYTF
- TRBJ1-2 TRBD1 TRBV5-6 TGTGCCAGCAGCACCTCTTCAGGGGGATGGCTTGGCTACACCTTC CASSTSSGGWLGYTF
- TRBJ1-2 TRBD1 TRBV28 TGTGCCAGCAGTTCTAGCGACAGGGGGAATGGCTACACCTTC CASSSSDRGNGYTF
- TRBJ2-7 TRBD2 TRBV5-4 TGTGCCAGCAGCCCGGGACTAGCGGGGGGTGCGAAGTACTTC CASSPGLAGGAKYF
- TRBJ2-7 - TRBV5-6 TGTGCCAGCAGCCCCCGGGGCAGGGGATCCTACGAGCAGTACTTC CASSPRGRGSYEQYF
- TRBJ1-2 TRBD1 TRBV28 TGTGCCAGCAGTCCTCGGGGACAGGGGAACTATGGCTACACCTTC CASSPRGQGNYGYTF